Below are 14 T cell receptor beta chains sequenced from a single sample in a study of blood T cell repertoires in COVID-19. Produced via immunoSEQ multiplex PCR; TCRdb's table is partial and in-frame only. The sample has 540,000 or so clones, approximately 91% seen once. The sequencing input was peripheral blood. Receptor source: a woman in her 50s with COVID-19, enrolled during active disease.

The chain carries TRBV5-6 and TRBJ2-2, with TRBD1 as a possible D gene (6 bases). The V end lost 4 bases, the J end lost 9 bases, and 19 bases lay between the germline ends. The CDR3 consists of 15 residues. CDR1 and CDR2 from the germline V gene are SGHDT and YYEEEE. CDR3 sequence (DNA): TGTGCCAGCAGCCCCCCCCCAGGGGCTTTCCGGGAGCTGTTTTTT. Amino acids: CASSPPPGAFRELFF.

The chain is built from TRBV5-1 and TRBJ1-5; maybe TRBD1 (6 bases). CDR1 is SGHRS, CDR2 YFSETQ, per germline. The CDR3 totals 15 residues. The germline V and J ends were trimmed by 4 bases and 0 bases, with 11 bases remaining between them. In DNA form, the CDR3 reads TGCGCCAGCAGCGCGGACAGTAATAGCAATCAGCCCCAGCATTTT. As protein: CASSADSNSNQPQHF. Looking up the rest from reference TRBV5-1 and TRBJ1-5 gives the full variable domain: KAGVTQTPRYLIKTRGQQVTLSCSPISGHRSVSWYQQTPGQGLQFLFEYFSETQRNKGNFPGRFSGRQFSNSRSEMNVSTLELGDSALYLCASSADSNSNQPQHFGDGTRLSIL.

Only one count was recorded for this clone. J is TRBJ2-7 and V is TRBV15; D unresolved. Germline V CDR1 and CDR2: LNHNV, YYDKDF (reference sequence). The CDR3 totals 14 residues. V dropped 0 bases and J dropped 1 base, with 7 bases sitting between them. The CDR3 coding sequence is TGTGCCACCAGCAGAGACGGTGCTTCCTACGAGCAGTACTTC. It codes for CATSRDGASYEQYF.

This chain joins TRBV5-1 and TRBJ2-2; no firm D call. V dropped 5 bases and J dropped 4 bases, with 12 bases sitting between them. Germline values: CDR1 SGHRS, CDR2 YFSETQ. The CDR3 sequence is 14 residues long. The DNA of the CDR3 is TGCGCCAGCAGTACCACAAATCCCACCGGGGAGCTGTTTTTT. Its translation: CASSTTNPTGELFF.

This clone was detected only once. The chain carries TRBV7-9 and TRBJ2-2, with no clear D. There are 15 residues in the CDR3. Trimming stripped 5 bases from V and 0 bases from J, with 10 bases between. Germline CDR1 and CDR2: SEHNR and FQNEAQ (reference sequence). The CDR3 coding sequence is TGTGCCAGCAGCCCTCCCGGGTCGAACACCGGGGAGCTGTTTTTT. Its protein is CASSPPGSNTGELFF.

The chain combines TRBV19 with TRBJ2-2; no clear D gene. This CDR3 has 14 amino acids. The germline V gene has CDR1 LNHDA and CDR2 SQIVND (reference sequence). Trimming stripped 6 bases from V and 0 bases from J, with 8 bases between. The chain's CDR3 is CASRAMTNTGELFF. CDR3 in DNA: TGTGCCAGTAGGGCCATGACGAACACCGGGGAGCTGTTTTTT.

This chain connects TRBV12-3 or TRBV12-4 to TRBJ2-7; D gene unclear. This CDR3 has 13 residues. The V and J ends lost 5 bases and 2 bases respectively, with 10 bases between them. The CDR3 region has the DNA TGTGCCAGCAGTGAGCTTACGCCCTACGAGCAGTACTTC. As protein: CASSELTPYEQYF.

V usage is TRBV6-1 and J usage is TRBJ1-4; D call uncertain. Trimming took off 2 bases at V and 0 bases at J, with 13 bases between the two ends. CDR1 is MNHNS, CDR2 SASEGT, per germline. This CDR3 has 17 amino acids. The CDR3 sequence: CASSEYVADATNEKLFF. DNA of the CDR3: TGTGCCAGCAGTGAATATGTGGCAGATGCAACTAATGAAAAACTGTTTTTT.

The chain combines TRBV5-4 with TRBJ1-4; perhaps TRBD1 as D (5 bases). V shed 0 bases and J shed 8 bases, with 8 bases lying between them. The CDR3 is made up of 13 amino acids. The germline gives CDR1 SGHNT, CDR2 YYREEE (reference sequence). This CDR3 reads CASSLEGREKLFF. CDR3 coding DNA: TGTGCCAGCAGCTTGGAGGGGAGGGAAAAACTGTTTTTT.

CDR3 amino acids: CASLWGGTANTEAFF. CDR3 DNA: TGTGCCAGCCTCTGGGGAGGGACTGCGAACACTGAAGCTTTCTTT. The chain couples TRBV18 to TRBJ1-1; D is possibly TRBD1 (5 bases). This CDR3 region has 15 residues. From germline, CDR1 is KGHSH and CDR2 LQKENI. The V and J ends lost 8 bases and 1 base respectively, with 17 bases between them.

The chain couples TRBV4-1 to TRBJ2-5, with D perhaps matching TRBD1 (5 bases). Germline loops: CDR1 MGHRA, CDR2 YSYEKL. Between the trimmed V and J ends, which lost 0 bases and 9 bases, there was a span of 23 bases. There are 17 residues in the CDR3. The CDR3 loop reads CASSQDPPAGMVRAQYF. CDR3 bases: TGCGCCAGCAGCCAAGATCCCCCGGCAGGGATGGTTCGAGCCCAGTACTTC.

The chain uses TRBV15 and TRBJ1-2, with D uncertain. Deletions cut 0 bases from V and 7 bases from J, with 15 bases between. Germline CDR1 LNHNV, CDR2 YYDKDF (reference sequence). The CDR3 spans 15 residues. The CDR3, as DNA: TGTGCCACCAGCAGAGAATTGACCGGGGTTAGTGGCTACACCTTC. This sequence encodes CATSRELTGVSGYTF.

The rearrangement joins TRBV2 to TRBJ2-3; TRBD2 agrees at 8 bases. This CDR3 contains 14 residues. Germline V CDR1 and CDR2: SNHLY, FYNNEI. The ends lost 6 bases at V and 1 base at J; junction bases unmatched: 3. CDR3: CASRARGGTDTQYF. CDR3 in DNA: TGTGCCAGCAGGGCGCGGGGGGGCACAGATACGCAGTATTTT.

This sequence joins TRBV12-3 or TRBV12-4 and TRBJ2-1; D ambiguous. The CDR3 spans 13 residues. V lost 2 bases, J lost 5 bases, and 7 bases lay in between. Here the CDR3 DNA reads TGTGCCAGCAGTTTATGGGCCCACAATGAGCAGTTCTTC. It encodes CASSLWAHNEQFF.